This T cell receptor beta chain was identified during a study of CD8 T cells in ankylosing spondylitis. Broader study findings: One TCR beta motif, made up of eight or nine highly homologous variants, appeared characteristic of ankylosing spondylitis blood.

The CDR3 is 15 residues long. Trimming took off 8 bases at V and 0 bases at J, with 15 bases between the two ends. The V gene's germline CDR1 is LNHDA and CDR2 SQIVND (reference sequence). A few counts support this clonotype. Its matching antigen is unknown. TCRdb used MiXCR to reprocess the 5' RACE reads, holding one entry per CDR3 protein. This repertoire shows 750,000 to 850,000 distinct CDR3 sequences, roughly 12% found once; its top ten account for around 0.51%. Specimen: blood, either unsorted or a sorted T cell fraction (not recorded which). The rearrangement uses TRBV19 and TRBJ2-3, with TRBD2 as a possible D gene (6 bases). The source of this sequence is a male donor with ankylosing spondylitis. CDR3 bases: TGTGCCAGTGCCGGGGGAGATACTAGCACAGATACGCAGTATTTT. It codes for CASAGGDTSTDTQYF.